These T cell receptor beta chains were read from a single sample in a study of T cells in tuberculosis. Profiling relied on immunoSEQ multiplex PCR, and the TCRdb table lists in-frame clones only, not all of them. The table includes about 58,000 clones, approximately 85% detected once. The specimen sequenced was CD1b-GMM tetramer-negative cells sorted from PBMCs. The source of these receptors is an adult woman with latent tuberculosis. CDR3s include the opening cysteine and the closing phenylalanine or tryptophan. The order of the fields is CDR3 protein, CDR3 DNA, J gene, V gene, D gene, clone size. A D gene is named only where the DNA matches it firmly. Clone size is not always given. Where it is, it says once, few, many or a class for expanded clones.

CDR3aa: CASAPSGGARDQPQHF
CDR3nt: TGTGCCAGCGCCCCTTCGGGGGGTGCCCGAGATCAGCCCCAGCATTTT
j_gene: TRBJ1-5
v_gene: TRBV27
d_gene: .
abundance: .

CDR3aa: CASMGGLRSPLHF
CDR3nt: TGTGCCAGCATGGGGGGATTACGTTCACCCCTCCACTTT
j_gene: TRBJ1-6
v_gene: TRBV2
d_gene: .
abundance: .

CDR3aa: CASSQEPSGTYNEQFF
CDR3nt: TGCGCCAGCAGCCAAGAACCTAGCGGGACCTACAATGAGCAGTTCTTC
j_gene: TRBJ2-1
v_gene: TRBV4-1
d_gene: TRBD2
abundance: .

CDR3aa: CASSFLLAVQETQYF
CDR3nt: TGTGCCAGCAGCTTTCTTCTCGCGGTCCAAGAGACCCAGTACTTC
j_gene: TRBJ2-5
v_gene: TRBV7-9
d_gene: .
abundance: .

CDR3aa: CASRTFRGRKNTEAFF
CDR3nt: TGTGCCAGCAGGACTTTCAGGGGGCGGAAGAACACTGAAGCTTTCTTT
j_gene: TRBJ1-1
v_gene: TRBV28
d_gene: TRBD1
abundance: .

CDR3aa: CASSQGDWGNTGELFF
CDR3nt: TGCGCCAGCAGCCAAGGGGACTGGGGGAACACCGGGGAGCTGTTTTTT
j_gene: TRBJ2-2
v_gene: TRBV4-1
d_gene: .
abundance: once

CDR3aa: CASSITGNTEAFF
CDR3nt: TGTGCCAGCAGCATAACAGGGAACACTGAAGCTTTCTTT
j_gene: TRBJ1-1
v_gene: TRBV27
d_gene: .
abundance: .

CDR3aa: CASSSTGNTEAFF
CDR3nt: TGTGCCAGCAGCTCCACAGGGAACACTGAAGCTTTCTTT
j_gene: TRBJ1-1
v_gene: TRBV7-9
d_gene: .
abundance: .

CDR3aa: CASSRLYGYTF
CDR3nt: TGTGCCAGCTCCCGACTCTATGGCTACACCTTC
j_gene: TRBJ1-2
v_gene: TRBV6-1
d_gene: .
abundance: .

CDR3aa: CASARSRGASYEQYF
CDR3nt: TGTGCCAGCGCCCGGTCGCGGGGGGCTTCCTACGAGCAGTACTTC
j_gene: TRBJ2-7
v_gene: TRBV27
d_gene: TRBD2
abundance: .

CDR3aa: CASSVGQSSYEQYF
CDR3nt: TGTGCCAGCAGCGTGGGACAGAGCTCCTACGAGCAGTACTTC
j_gene: TRBJ2-7
v_gene: TRBV9
d_gene: TRBD1
abundance: .

CDR3aa: CASSLGAFDGSYEQYF
CDR3nt: TGCGCCAGCAGCTTGGGAGCGTTTGATGGGTCCTACGAGCAGTACTTC
j_gene: TRBJ2-7
v_gene: TRBV5-1
d_gene: .
abundance: few

CDR3aa: CASSRQRGTQETQYF
CDR3nt: TGTGCCAGCTCACGGCAGCGGGGGACTCAAGAGACCCAGTACTTC
j_gene: TRBJ2-5
v_gene: TRBV18
d_gene: TRBD2
abundance: .

CDR3aa: CATASSGGTDTQYF
CDR3nt: TGTGCCACGGCCTCTAGCGGGGGAACAGATACGCAGTATTTT
j_gene: TRBJ2-3
v_gene: TRBV19
d_gene: TRBD2
abundance: .

CDR3aa: CASSLGTAMNTEAFF
CDR3nt: TGCGCCAGCAGCTTGGGGACAGCCATGAACACTGAAGCTTTCTTT
j_gene: TRBJ1-1
v_gene: TRBV5-1
d_gene: .
abundance: .

CDR3aa: CASSLVAGDRYGYTF
CDR3nt: TGTGCCAGCAGCTTAGTCGCAGGGGATCGCTATGGCTACACCTTC
j_gene: TRBJ1-2
v_gene: TRBV7-2
d_gene: .
abundance: .

CDR3aa: CASSPPNSGGLQETQYF
CDR3nt: TGTGCCAGCTCACCCCCGAATAGCGGGGGCCTACAAGAGACCCAGTACTTC
j_gene: TRBJ2-5
v_gene: TRBV18
d_gene: TRBD2
abundance: .

CDR3aa: CAWSPIPDTQYF
CDR3nt: TGTGCCTGGAGTCCTATCCCAGATACGCAGTATTTT
j_gene: TRBJ2-3
v_gene: TRBV30
d_gene: .
abundance: once

CDR3aa: CARWEGRGETQYF
CDR3nt: TGTGCCAGGTGGGAGGGAAGAGGGGAGACCCAGTACTTC
j_gene: TRBJ2-5
v_gene: TRBV18
d_gene: TRBD2
abundance: .

CDR3aa: CAISESGGVGTDTQYF
CDR3nt: TGTGCCATCAGTGAGTCTGGCGGGGTGGGCACAGATACGCAGTATTTT
j_gene: TRBJ2-3
v_gene: TRBV10-3
d_gene: .
abundance: .

CDR3aa: CASETGDTQYF
CDR3nt: TGTGCCAGCGAGACGGGGGATACGCAGTATTTT
j_gene: TRBJ2-3
v_gene: TRBV7-9
d_gene: .
abundance: .

CDR3aa: CASSPWEGAEAFF
CDR3nt: TGTGCCAGCAGCCCCTGGGAGGGGGCTGAAGCTTTCTTT
j_gene: TRBJ1-1
v_gene: TRBV7-9
d_gene: .
abundance: .

CDR3aa: CASSLRTAKSNEQFF
CDR3nt: TGTGCCAGCAGCCTACGGACAGCCAAGTCCAATGAGCAGTTCTTC
j_gene: TRBJ2-1
v_gene: TRBV4-2
d_gene: .
abundance: .

CDR3aa: CASSQDLQGFYEQYF
CDR3nt: TGTGCCAGCAGCCAAGACCTCCAGGGCTTCTACGAGCAGTACTTC
j_gene: TRBJ2-7
v_gene: TRBV4-2
d_gene: .
abundance: .

CDR3aa: CAWFVANTGELFF
CDR3nt: TGTGCCTGGTTCGTAGCGAACACCGGGGAGCTGTTTTTT
j_gene: TRBJ2-2
v_gene: TRBV30
d_gene: .
abundance: few

CDR3aa: CASSQDRGGDGLFF
CDR3nt: TGCGCCAGCAGCCAAGATCGGGGTGGTGATGGACTGTTTTTT
j_gene: TRBJ1-4
v_gene: TRBV4-1
d_gene: .
abundance: .

CDR3aa: CASSYSHTGPNTEAFF
CDR3nt: TGTGCCAGCAGTTACTCCCACACAGGGCCAAACACTGAAGCTTTCTTT
j_gene: TRBJ1-1
v_gene: TRBV6-6
d_gene: .
abundance: .

CDR3aa: CASSYVFTTSNYGYTF
CDR3nt: TGTGCCAGCAGTTACGTCTTCACAACCTCTAACTATGGCTACACCTTC
j_gene: TRBJ1-2
v_gene: TRBV6-5
d_gene: .
abundance: .

CDR3aa: CASSTGTGRFGLAGEDTGELFF
CDR3nt: TGTGCCAGCAGCACCGGGACAGGGAGGTTCGGACTAGCGGGGGAAGACACCGGGGAGCTGTTTTTT
j_gene: TRBJ2-2
v_gene: TRBV27
d_gene: TRBD2
abundance: .

CDR3aa: CASSQDARTGTYEQYF
CDR3nt: TGCGCCAGCAGCCAAGATGCCAGGACAGGGACTTACGAGCAGTACTTC
j_gene: TRBJ2-7
v_gene: TRBV4-3
d_gene: TRBD1
abundance: .

CDR3aa: CASSPQGSTDTQYF
CDR3nt: TGTGCCAGCAGCCCGCAGGGGAGCACAGATACGCAGTATTTT
j_gene: TRBJ2-3
v_gene: TRBV7-2
d_gene: .
abundance: .

CDR3aa: CASSMRKSNQPQHF
CDR3nt: TGTGCCAGTAGTATGAGAAAGAGCAATCAGCCCCAGCATTTT
j_gene: TRBJ1-5
v_gene: TRBV19
d_gene: .
abundance: .

CDR3aa: CASSLHPTSGRGYNEQFF
CDR3nt: TGTGCCAGCAGCTTACACCCGACTAGCGGGAGGGGTTACAATGAGCAGTTCTTC
j_gene: TRBJ2-1
v_gene: TRBV7-9
d_gene: TRBD2
abundance: .

CDR3aa: CASSLPGLGPNEQFF
CDR3nt: TGTGCCAGCAGTCTCCCGGGACTAGGGCCCAATGAGCAGTTCTTC
j_gene: TRBJ2-1
v_gene: TRBV28
d_gene: TRBD2
abundance: .

CDR3aa: CASSPGHHQPQHF
CDR3nt: TGTGCCAGCAGCCCTGGACATCATCAGCCCCAGCATTTT
j_gene: TRBJ1-5
v_gene: TRBV7-9
d_gene: .
abundance: .

CDR3aa: CATSRDGGRNQPQHF
CDR3nt: TGTGCCACCAGCAGAGATGGAGGTCGCAATCAGCCCCAGCATTTT
j_gene: TRBJ1-5
v_gene: TRBV15
d_gene: .
abundance: .

CDR3aa: CASSSGAHRASYNEQFF
CDR3nt: TGTGCCAGCAGTTCAGGGGCACATAGGGCGTCCTACAATGAGCAGTTCTTC
j_gene: TRBJ2-1
v_gene: TRBV27
d_gene: .
abundance: .

CDR3aa: CASSERPGQGRAFF
CDR3nt: TGTGCCAGCAGCGAAAGGCCGGGACAGGGCCGAGCTTTCTTT
j_gene: TRBJ1-1
v_gene: TRBV9
d_gene: TRBD1
abundance: .

CDR3aa: CASSFGQGWVSYEQYF
CDR3nt: TGTGCCAGCAGTTTTGGTCAGGGGTGGGTATCCTACGAGCAGTACTTC
j_gene: TRBJ2-7
v_gene: TRBV28
d_gene: .
abundance: .

CDR3aa: CASSLSAGALEEKLFF
CDR3nt: TGTGCCAGCAGCTTGTCGGCAGGGGCCTTGGAGGAAAAACTGTTTTTT
j_gene: TRBJ1-4
v_gene: TRBV5-4
d_gene: .
abundance: .

CDR3aa: CASSLGGAGGNEQYF
CDR3nt: TGCGCCAGCAGCTTGGGCGGGGCAGGGGGTAACGAGCAGTACTTC
j_gene: TRBJ2-7
v_gene: TRBV5-1
d_gene: .
abundance: .

CDR3aa: CASSQDIASFVGELFF
CDR3nt: TGCGCCAGCAGCCAAGATATTGCGAGTTTCGTCGGGGAGCTGTTTTTT
j_gene: TRBJ2-2
v_gene: TRBV4-1
d_gene: .
abundance: .

CDR3aa: CASSLWYGEGYTF
CDR3nt: TGTGCCAGCAGCTTGTGGTACGGGGAGGGCTACACCTTC
j_gene: TRBJ1-2
v_gene: TRBV5-4
d_gene: .
abundance: .

CDR3aa: CASSHAGETEAFF
CDR3nt: TGCGCCAGCAGCCATGCAGGGGAGACTGAAGCTTTCTTT
j_gene: TRBJ1-1
v_gene: TRBV4-1
d_gene: .
abundance: .

CDR3aa: CASSIRQGANGQFF
CDR3nt: TGCGCCAGCAGCATTCGACAGGGGGCAAATGGGCAGTTCTTC
j_gene: TRBJ2-1
v_gene: TRBV4-1
d_gene: TRBD1
abundance: .

CDR3aa: CASSVGSSGNTIYF
CDR3nt: TGTGCCAGCAGCGTAGGGAGCTCTGGAAACACCATATATTTT
j_gene: TRBJ1-3
v_gene: TRBV9
d_gene: .
abundance: .

CDR3aa: CATSDDRNTEAFF
CDR3nt: TGTGCCACCAGCGACGACAGGAACACTGAAGCTTTCTTT
j_gene: TRBJ1-1
v_gene: TRBV15
d_gene: .
abundance: .

CDR3aa: CASSLGSGTGVYEQYF
CDR3nt: TGTGCCAGCAGCTTAGGATCCGGGACAGGGGTGTACGAGCAGTACTTC
j_gene: TRBJ2-7
v_gene: TRBV7-9
d_gene: TRBD1
abundance: .

CDR3aa: CASSRLAGANQPQHF
CDR3nt: TGCGCCAGCAGCCGCCTGGCAGGGGCCAATCAGCCCCAGCATTTT
j_gene: TRBJ1-5
v_gene: TRBV4-1
d_gene: .
abundance: .

CDR3aa: CASSLLPDLIGIRSSYEQYF
CDR3nt: TGCGCCAGCAGCTTGTTGCCAGACCTAATAGGTATTCGGAGCTCCTACGAGCAGTACTTC
j_gene: TRBJ2-7
v_gene: TRBV5-1
d_gene: .
abundance: .